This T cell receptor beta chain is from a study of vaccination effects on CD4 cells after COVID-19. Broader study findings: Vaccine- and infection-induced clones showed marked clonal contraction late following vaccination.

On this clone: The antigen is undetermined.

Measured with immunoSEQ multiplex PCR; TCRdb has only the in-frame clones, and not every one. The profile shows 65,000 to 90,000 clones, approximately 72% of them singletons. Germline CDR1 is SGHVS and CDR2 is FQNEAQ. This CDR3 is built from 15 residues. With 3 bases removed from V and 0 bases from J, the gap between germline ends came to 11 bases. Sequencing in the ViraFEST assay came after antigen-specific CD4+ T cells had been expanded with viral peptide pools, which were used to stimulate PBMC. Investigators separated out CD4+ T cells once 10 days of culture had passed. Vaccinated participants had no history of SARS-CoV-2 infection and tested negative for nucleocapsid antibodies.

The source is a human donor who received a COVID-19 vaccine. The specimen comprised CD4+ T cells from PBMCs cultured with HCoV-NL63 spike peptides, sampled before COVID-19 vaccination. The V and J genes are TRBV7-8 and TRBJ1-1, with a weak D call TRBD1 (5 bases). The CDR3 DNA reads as TGTGCCAGCAGCTTTTCTGGGACGGTGAACACTGAAGCTTTCTTT. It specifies CASSFSGTVNTEAFF.